Below are 22 T cell receptor beta chains sequenced from a single sample in a study of blood T cell repertoires in COVID-19 (dated by TCRdb to 2019 to 2021). Library creation used the immunoSEQ multiplex PCR assay. Imported from immuneACCESS, the table was reduced by TCRdb to in-frame sequences with V and J called. These copies leave out some clones; in studies compared against another copy, an unresolved V gene accounts for under half, and the cause of the remainder is not known. The sample table holds 100,000 to 120,000 clones, of which approximately 90% were seen once. More than 4% of the sample is held by the ten biggest clonotypes. The sequenced sample was peripheral blood. The receptors shown here come from a human donor in a cohort sampled during active COVID-19.

The gene calls are TRBV19 and TRBJ2-5; weak D call: TRBD1 (5 bases). The ends were cut back, 3 bases at V and 1 base at J, with 12 bases in the middle. CDR1 is LNHDA and CDR2 is SQIVND in the germline V gene (reference sequence). The CDR3 runs 15 residues. The CDR3 nucleotides read TGTGCCAGTAGTATCGGCAGGGTGATCCAAGAGACCCAGTACTTC. It yields the protein CASSIGRVIQETQYF.

The rearrangement uses TRBV11-1 and TRBJ1-1; 8 bases agree with TRBD1. Trimming took 5 bases from V and 0 from J; bases not matched to a gene: 2. The CDR3 sequence is 14 residues long. Germline V gives CDR1 SGHAT, CDR2 FQDESV (reference sequence). CDR3 sequence: CASSRTGLNTEAFF. CDR3 coding DNA: TGTGCCAGCAGCAGGACAGGGCTGAACACTGAAGCTTTCTTT.

This clone was counted only a few times. J is TRBJ1-2 and V is TRBV28; maybe TRBD1 (5 bases). V lost 8 bases, J lost 7 bases, and 20 bases lay in between. Germline CDR1 is MDHEN and CDR2 is SYDVKM. The CDR3 covers 14 residues. Here the CDR3 DNA reads TGTGCCAGCCTGCGCAGGGATCGCTTGGGTGGCTACACCTTC. Translating it yields CASLRRDRLGGYTF.

This chain joins TRBV4-3 and TRBJ2-4, with D unclear. Trimming shortened V by 1 base and J by 0 bases, and 13 bases separated the two germline ends. The germline V gene has CDR1 LGHNA and CDR2 YSLEER. The CDR3 covers 17 residues. DNA for the CDR3: TGCGCCAGCAGCCAAGCAGTATCCCGACTAGCCAAAAACATTCAGTACTTC. Its translation: CASSQAVSRLAKNIQYF.

The chain joins TRBV6-5 to TRBJ2-7; D unresolved. From germline, CDR1 is MNHEY and CDR2 SVGAGI. V lost 0 bases and J lost 4, with 16 bases in between. The CDR3 sequence is 16 residues long. In DNA, the CDR3 is TGTGCCAGCAGTTACTCTGCAGGCAATGGTCGGTACGAGCAGTACTTC. Residues: CASSYSAGNGRYEQYF.

The chain carries TRBV12-5 and TRBJ2-4; tentatively, D is TRBD2 (7 bases). The germline V and J ends were trimmed by 1 base and 4 bases, with 14 bases remaining between them. The germline V gene encodes CDR1 LGHNT and CDR2 FRNRAP. This CDR3 is 16 amino acids long. This chain's CDR3 is CASGLGGGSRKNIQYF. CDR3 DNA: TGTGCTAGTGGTTTGGGGGGGGGCTCCCGAAAAAACATTCAGTACTTC.

This chain uses TRBV5-1 with TRBJ1-3; TRBD1 matches 11 bases. The CDR3 is 16 residues long. Germline assignment: CDR1 SGHRS and CDR2 YFSETQ. V trimming: 1 base; J trimming: 2 bases; junction bases outside the gene matches: 2. In nucleotides, the CDR3 is TGCGCCAGCAGCTTGCGGGGACAGGGGGCTGGAAACACCATATATTTT. This codes for CASSLRGQGAGNTIYF.

The genes are TRBV25-1 and TRBJ2-1; 7 nucleotides agree with TRBD1. CDR1 is MGHDK, CDR2 SYGVNS, per germline. V gave up 8 bases and J gave up 6 bases; unmatched junction bases: 4. CDR3 size: 12 residues. The DNA of the CDR3 is TGTGCCAGCCAAACAGGGGTCAATGAGCAGTTCTTC. It is translated as CASQTGVNEQFF.

The count of this clone is one. The V call is TRBV11-2, the J call TRBJ2-7; 9 nucleotides align to TRBD1. This CDR3 has 15 amino acids. V trimming: 2 bases; J trimming: 2 bases; junction bases outside the gene matches: 4. Germline V CDR1 and CDR2: SGHAT, FQNNGV. The CDR3 loop is CASSLRGQGTYEQYF. As DNA, the CDR3 is TGTGCCAGCAGCTTACGGGGACAGGGCACCTACGAGCAGTACTTC.

The V and J genes are TRBV19 and TRBJ1-1; TRBD1 matches at 9 bases. This CDR3 is 15 amino acids long. V shed 7 bases, J shed 4 bases, and the junction held 10 bases outside the gene matches. Germline V gene data show CDR1 as LNHDA and CDR2 as SQIVND (reference sequence). The CDR3 spells CASTSGTGRLTEAFF. CDR3 nucleotide sequence: TGTGCCAGTACCTCCGGGACAGGGCGTCTCACTGAAGCTTTCTTT. Full variable domain (remainder filled in from reference TRBV19 and TRBJ1-1): DGGITQSPKYLFRKEGQNVTLSCEQNLNHDAMYWYRQDPGQGLRLIYYSQIVNDFQKGDIAEGYSVSREKKESFPLTVTSAQKNPTAFYLCASTSGTGRLTEAFFGQGTRLTVV.

This clone was seen just once. The rearrangement joins TRBV19 to TRBJ2-4, with 15 bases fitting TRBD2. The CDR3 contains 20 residues. After removal of 1 base from V and 0 bases from J, the junction contained 7 bases not matched to a gene. Per germline, CDR1 LNHDA and CDR2 SQIVND (reference sequence). CDR3 DNA sequence: TGTGCCAGTAGTATAGGAGGACTAGCGGGAGGGCAAACAGCCAAAAACATTCAGTACTTC. Amino acid sequence: CASSIGGLAGGQTAKNIQYF.

This sequence joins TRBV9 and TRBJ2-5, with D hard to call. The V end lost 1 base, the J end lost 4 bases, and 8 bases lay between the germline ends. Germline V gives CDR1 SGDLS, CDR2 YYNGEE. The CDR3 has 13 amino acids. The CDR3 loop reads CASSVTGLETQYF. DNA for the CDR3: TGTGCCAGCAGCGTAACGGGTCTAGAGACCCAGTACTTC.

This sequence joins TRBV7-8 and TRBJ2-7, with D perhaps TRBD2 (6 bases). Germline assignment: CDR1 SGHVS and CDR2 FQNEAQ. Trimming stripped 1 base from V and 0 bases from J, with 10 bases between. This CDR3 contains 15 residues. Here the CDR3 reads CASSLGAGLSYEQYF. In DNA, the CDR3 is TGTGCCAGCAGCTTAGGAGCGGGCCTCTCCTACGAGCAGTACTTC.

The chain joins TRBV6-6 to TRBJ2-1; tentative D call: TRBD1 (5 bases). V gave up 4 bases and J gave up 3 bases, with 16 bases separating them. Per the germline V gene, CDR1 is MNHNY and CDR2 is SVGAGI (reference sequence). The length of the CDR3 is 16 residues. The CDR3 here is CASSSPYRSGYNEQFF. The CDR3 DNA reads TGTGCCAGCAGTTCCCCGTACAGGTCGGGCTACAATGAGCAGTTCTTC.

This chain uses TRBV19 with TRBJ1-2; 7 bases align to TRBD1. This CDR3 spans 13 amino acids. V was pared by 4 bases and J by 8 bases, with 7 bases of the junction left unmatched. Germline V gene lookup returns CDR1 LNHDA and CDR2 SQIVND (reference sequence). The CDR3 nucleotides are TGTGCCAGTAGTAGACAGGGTTCGGAGGGCTACACCTTC. Translating gives CASSRQGSEGYTF.

The V gene is TRBV12-3 or TRBV12-4, the J gene TRBJ1-1; TRBD1 is a possible D gene (6 bases). CDR3 size: 12 residues. V shed 3 bases and J shed 10 bases, with 12 bases lying between them. DNA of the CDR3: TGTGCCAGCAGTTTTGGTCAGGGGAGAGCTTTCTTT. Translating gives CASSFGQGRAFF.

Here the CDR3 reads CARTEQGSYEQYF. The CDR3 DNA reads TGTGCCAGGACTGAACAGGGCTCCTACGAGCAGTACTTC. The chain recombines TRBV2 with TRBJ2-7; a possible D gene is TRBD1 (6 bases). The CDR3 spans 13 residues. CDR1 SNHLY and CDR2 FYNNEI come from the germline V gene. Trimming removed 9 bases from V and 0 bases from J, with 12 bases in between.

The chain links TRBV7-9 to TRBJ2-3, with D maybe TRBD1 (5 bases). V was pared by 5 bases and J by 0 bases, with 9 bases between. Germline-derived CDR1 and CDR2 are SEHNR and FQNEAQ (reference sequence). There are 14 residues in the CDR3. The CDR3 sequence is CASSQGLSTDTQYF. CDR3 nucleotide sequence: TGTGCCAGCAGCCAGGGCCTAAGCACAGATACGCAGTATTTT.

This rearrangement joins TRBV5-1 to TRBJ1-2; the match to TRBD1 covers 10 bases. This CDR3 has 15 residues. The V gene's germline CDR1 is SGHRS and CDR2 YFSETQ. V trimming: 0 bases; J trimming: 8 bases; junction bases outside the gene matches: 7. CDR3 sequence reads: CASSLDRGTGDGYTF. The CDR3 DNA follows: TGCGCCAGCAGCTTGGATCGTGGGACAGGGGACGGCTACACCTTC.

The chain has TRBV4-3 and TRBJ1-6, with D tentatively TRBD1 (5 bases). The CDR3 covers 17 residues. V gave up 1 base and J gave up 0 bases, with 10 bases separating them. Germline CDR1 LGHNA, CDR2 YSLEER. CDR3 nucleotides: TGCGCCAGCAGCCAAGGTTTAGACAGCTCCTATAATTCACCCCTCCACTTT. Its protein product is CASSQGLDSSYNSPLHF.

V and J are TRBV29-1 and TRBJ2-1; D might be TRBD1 (7 bases). Germline V gives CDR1 SQVTM, CDR2 ANQGSEA. Trimming cost V 3 bases and J 3 bases, with 12 bases left between them. This CDR3 is built from 14 residues. CDR3 nucleotides: TGCAGCGTTGACGGAGGGGGCAACTACAATGAGCAGTTCTTC. Its protein product is CSVDGGGNYNEQFF.

This chain connects TRBV9 to TRBJ2-1; TRBD2 might be the D (6 bases). V lost 4 bases and J 7 bases, leaving 18 bases between the germline ends. Per the germline V gene, CDR1 is SGDLS and CDR2 is YYNGEE. The CDR3 extends over 15 amino acids. The CDR3 is CASSPPWRGDNEQFF. The CDR3, as DNA: TGTGCCAGCAGCCCCCCATGGAGGGGAGATAATGAGCAGTTCTTC.